This T cell receptor beta chain was sequenced during a study of regulatory T cells in long-lasting Graves disease. Construction of TCR beta libraries relied on iRepertoire HTBI primers and on Arm-PCR targeting CDR3 regions. In the authors' workflow: Identification yielded 60 or so TRBV and around 15 TRBJ segments across samples. MiXCR, applied by TCRdb to the multiplex PCR reads, yields one record per CDR3 protein. V and J calls and clone size were set by TCRdb, not the authors. The profile covers hundreds of thousands of distinct CDR3 sequences, with 15% to 20% appearing a single time and approximately 20% taken by the ten largest. Findings and limits, study-wide: More public clonotypes were shared by persistent patients (2,741) than by new patients (about 970).

Documented time point: newly diagnosed GD, antithyroid drugs for less than 3 months. Scientists built the TCR library using RNA that was extracted from PBMCs. This clonotype was observed at least ten times. Its target is unknown. These records were also assigned to another study, of T cells in Graves' hyperthyroidism and ophthalmopathy. This second study notes: Among the patients, aged 18 to 65, hyperthyroidism was newly diagnosed and had lasted under 2 months. Primed by the HTBI set, a first-round RT-PCR was run on the TCR CDR3.

The receptor's source is a woman younger than 45 with Graves disease. Sequences were derived from peripheral blood mononuclear cells (PBMCs), sampled at new diagnosis, from a patient treated with antithyroid drugs.

This CDR3 is CASHSGGGMEAFF. The CDR3 DNA sequence: TGTGCCAGCCATTCAGGGGGCGGAATGGAGGCTTTCTTT. The rearrangement joins TRBV6-1 to TRBJ1-1; 8 nucleotides agree with TRBD1. Germline V gene data show CDR1 as MNHNS and CDR2 as SASEGT. Trimming took 8 bases from V and 11 from J; bases not matched to a gene: 13. This CDR3 is 13 amino acids long.